A single sample is the source of the 32 T cell receptor beta chains below, sequenced in a study of blood T cell repertoires in COVID-19. Generated by immunoSEQ multiplex PCR, the TCRdb table keeps only in-frame clones and is missing some. Of more than 150,000 clones in the sample, roughly nine tenths are singletons; the top ten hold roughly 20%. Input material: peripheral blood. These receptors originate from a man between 65 and 79 years old with active or convalescent COVID-19.

The chain is built from TRBV5-1 and TRBJ2-7; tentatively, D is TRBD2 (5 bases). The germline gives CDR1 SGHRS, CDR2 YFSETQ. V lost 7 bases and J lost 2, with 16 bases in between. The CDR3 consists of 14 residues. CDR3 loop: CASGKSLATYEQYF. The CDR3 nucleotides read TGCGCCAGCGGTAAATCCCTAGCAACCTACGAGCAGTACTTC.

The chain uses TRBV13 and TRBJ2-7; 9 positions agree with TRBD2. Trimming took 5 bases from V and 0 from J; bases not matched to a gene: 5. Germline CDR1 is PRHDT and CDR2 is FYEKMQ (reference sequence). The CDR3 runs to 15 residues. The CDR3 DNA reads as TGTGCCAGCAGCACTAGCGGGTCGAGCTCCTACGAGCAGTACTTC. It encodes CASSTSGSSSYEQYF.

This clone has just a few counts. This chain uses TRBV5-1 with TRBJ1-4; D gene ambiguous. This CDR3 is 14 amino acids long. Germline V lookup: CDR1 SGHRS, CDR2 YFSETQ. V was clipped by 4 bases and J by 3 bases, with 10 bases between them. This CDR3 reads CASSRGLPNEKLFF. CDR3 sequence (DNA): TGCGCCAGCAGCCGCGGGTTGCCTAATGAAAAACTGTTTTTT.

This rearrangement joins TRBV5-4 to TRBJ1-6; D ambiguous. V lost 0 bases, J lost 6 bases, and 7 bases lay in between. Germline lookup yields CDR1 SGHNT and CDR2 YYREEE (reference sequence). This CDR3 is built from 14 residues. CDR3 protein: CASSLEQSNSPLHF. In DNA, the CDR3 is TGTGCCAGCAGCTTGGAACAGAGTAATTCACCCCTCCACTTT.

The chain links TRBV7-3 to TRBJ2-1; possible D gene TRBD2, 6 bases. CDR3 length: 16 residues. In germline, CDR1 is SGHTA, CDR2 FQGTGA. V was pared by 5 bases and J by 0 bases, with 14 bases between. CDR3 bases: TGTGCCAGCAGCCCCCGGGGCGGGAACTCCTACAATGAGCAGTTCTTC. Its protein is CASSPRGGNSYNEQFF.

V usage is TRBV30 and J usage is TRBJ1-5; D might be TRBD1 (5 bases). The CDR3 loop spans 16 amino acids. V was shortened by 0 bases and J by 4 bases, with 16 bases between the two germline ends. CDR1 is GTSNPN, CDR2 SVGIG, per germline (reference sequence). The CDR3 is CAWSVRWSGRNQPQHF. The CDR3 nucleotides read TGTGCCTGGAGTGTACGTTGGTCAGGGCGAAATCAGCCCCAGCATTTT.

V usage is TRBV18 and J usage is TRBJ2-3; 7 bases are a match to TRBD1. V shed 0 bases and J 0 bases; nucleotides not matched to a gene: 6. This CDR3 region has 17 residues. Germline-derived CDR1 and CDR2 are KGHSH and LQKENI. CDR3 sequence reads: CASSPPSQGLSTDTQYF. CDR3 bases: TGTGCCAGCTCACCACCTTCACAGGGGCTCAGCACAGATACGCAGTATTTT.

The V call is TRBV27, the J call TRBJ1-2; tentatively, D is TRBD1 (5 bases). V lost 5 bases, J lost 2 bases, and 15 bases lay in between. Germline CDR1 MNHEY, CDR2 SMNVEV (reference sequence). The CDR3 spans 15 residues. CDR3 nucleotide sequence: TGTGCCAGCAGTCCCCTAACGACAGAAAACTATGGCTACACCTTC. It translates to CASSPLTTENYGYTF.

This chain connects TRBV29-1 to TRBJ2-7; a possible D gene is TRBD2 (7 bases). This CDR3 region has 14 residues. The germline V gene encodes CDR1 SQVTM and CDR2 ANQGSEA. Deletions cut 4 bases from V and 5 bases from J, with 18 bases between. The CDR3 sequence: CSVVGGAGVDEQYF. DNA of the CDR3: TGCAGCGTTGTTGGGGGCGCGGGAGTTGACGAGCAGTACTTC.

V and J are TRBV7-2 and TRBJ1-5; D unresolved. From germline, CDR1 is SGHTA and CDR2 FQGNSA. This CDR3 is 18 amino acids long. V was trimmed by 5 bases and J by 2 bases, leaving 22 bases between them. This chain's CDR3 is CASSLTGWTVGGNQPQHF. The DNA for the CDR3 is TGTGCCAGCAGCCTGACGGGGTGGACGGTCGGTGGCAATCAGCCCCAGCATTTT.

The J gene is TRBJ1-2, the V gene TRBV9; perhaps TRBD1 as D (6 bases). CDR3 length: 14 amino acids. The V end was cut by 0 bases, the J end by 5 bases, with 11 bases between. Germline-derived CDR1 and CDR2 are SGDLS and YYNGEE. The CDR3 DNA reads TGTGCCAGCAGCGTAGCAGGGGAAAAGTATGGCTACACCTTC. Amino acid sequence: CASSVAGEKYGYTF.

Turning to this clone: This sample also contains other DNA sequences that code for the same CDR3. The chain is built from TRBV6-5 and TRBJ2-7; 7 positions agree with TRBD1. The CDR3 sequence is 14 residues long. V lost 6 bases to trimming and J lost 4 bases; unmatched junction nucleotides: 9. Germline V gene sequence: CDR1 MNHEY, CDR2 SVGAGI. The CDR3 loop reads CASSRKGGGYEQYF. The CDR3 coding sequence is TGTGCCAGCAGCCGAAAAGGGGGCGGGTACGAGCAGTACTTC.

This clone was detected only a few times. This chain links TRBV9 with TRBJ2-1; D is undetermined. Germline V CDR1 and CDR2: SGDLS, YYNGEE. V lost 1 base and J 7 bases, leaving 12 bases between the germline ends. The length of the CDR3 is 14 residues. The CDR3 sequence: CASSVSSWANEQFF. The CDR3 nucleotides are TGTGCCAGCAGCGTATCTTCTTGGGCAAATGAGCAGTTCTTC.

V gene TRBV4-1 combines with J gene TRBJ1-5, with a possible D match to TRBD1 (6 bases). The CDR3 totals 14 residues. From germline, CDR1 is MGHRA and CDR2 YSYEKL. The germline V and J ends were trimmed by 1 base and 9 bases, with 13 bases remaining between them. CDR3 amino acids: CASSQGDIDRPQHF. CDR3 coding DNA: TGCGCCAGCAGCCAAGGGGACATCGACAGGCCCCAGCATTTT.

The chain uses TRBV29-1 and TRBJ2-7; 7 bases are shared with TRBD1. Trimming took 7 bases from V and 2 from J; bases not matched to a gene: 8. The CDR3 runs to 13 residues. The germline V gene encodes CDR1 SQVTM and CDR2 ANQGSEA. The CDR3 DNA sequence: TGCAGCGCCAGGGACAGCCGGACCTACGAGCAGTACTTC. Translating gives CSARDSRTYEQYF.

V and J are TRBV5-8 and TRBJ1-4, with 7 bases that match TRBD1. V shed 4 bases, J shed 3 bases, and the junction held 9 bases outside the gene matches. The CDR3 extends over 16 amino acids. Looked up from germline, CDR1 is SGHTS and CDR2 is YDEGEE. CDR3 protein: CASSPIPGQSNEKLFF. In DNA form, the CDR3 reads TGTGCCAGCAGCCCAATCCCGGGACAGTCTAATGAAAAACTGTTTTTT.

This chain joins TRBV28 and TRBJ1-2, with D unclear. Per the germline V gene, CDR1 is MDHEN and CDR2 is SYDVKM. CDR3 length: 14 residues. The ends were cut back, 7 bases at V and 8 bases at J, with 20 bases in the middle. The CDR3 DNA is TGTGCCAGCACTGCCGCGGGCAGCCCTAGGGGCTACACCTTC. Translated, it gives CASTAAGSPRGYTF.

This rearrangement joins TRBV5-4 to TRBJ2-5; 8 bases line up with TRBD2. Germline trimming cut 3 bases from V and 4 bases from J; bases unmatched to any gene: 8. Per the germline V gene, CDR1 is SGHNT and CDR2 is YYREEE (reference sequence). This CDR3 has 15 residues. The CDR3 DNA reads as TGTGCCAGCAGCTCCGGGACTAGTGGGGTAGAGACCCAGTACTTC. Protein sequence: CASSSGTSGVETQYF.

This clone occurred once. The genes are TRBV18 and TRBJ1-3; no clear D gene. Germline V CDR1 and CDR2: KGHSH, LQKENI. The CDR3 totals 15 residues. V was shortened by 6 bases and J by 1 base, with 13 bases between the two germline ends. CDR3 sequence (DNA): TGTGCCAGCTCCACCCCCGGGGTGTCTGGAAACACCATATATTTT. This gives the protein CASSTPGVSGNTIYF.

V usage is TRBV5-1 and J usage is TRBJ2-5; 7 bases agree with TRBD2. The V gene end was trimmed by 1 base and the J gene end by 3 bases; junction bases not matched to a gene: 6. The CDR3 has 15 residues. Per germline, CDR1 SGHRS and CDR2 YFSETQ. The CDR3 region has the DNA TGCGCCAGCAGCTTGCGGGCTAGCGGCAAAGAGACCCAGTACTTC. This translates into CASSLRASGKETQYF.

The DNA of the CDR3 is TGTGCCAGCAGAGCCGGGACTAGCGGGAGATGGCAGTACTTC. Amino acid sequence: CASRAGTSGRWQYF. The chain is built from TRBV6-5 and TRBJ2-7, with 14 bases aligning to TRBD2. Germline loops: CDR1 MNHEY, CDR2 SVGAGI. The CDR3 consists of 14 residues. V was clipped by 6 bases and J by 9 bases; unmatched bases: 7.

V is TRBV29-1 and J is TRBJ1-2; D perhaps matches TRBD1 (5 bases). Deletions cut 6 bases from V and 4 bases from J, with 15 bases between. This CDR3 region has 13 residues. Germline-derived CDR1 and CDR2 are SQVTM and ANQGSEA. The CDR3 sequence is CSVGKWGLYGYTF. CDR3 nucleotides: TGCAGCGTCGGAAAGTGGGGCCTCTATGGCTACACCTTC.

CDR3 residues: CASSPRDRAYTGELFF. DNA for the CDR3: TGTGCCAGCAGCCCCCGGGACAGGGCATACACCGGGGAGCTGTTTTTT. The chain uses TRBV6-6 and TRBJ2-2, with TRBD1 identical over 9 bases. Trimming at V came to 6 bases and at J to 3 bases, leaving 8 bases not matched to a gene. CDR1 and CDR2 (germline): MNHNY, SVGAGI (reference sequence). The CDR3 is 16 residues long.

The chain uses TRBV18 and TRBJ1-1, with TRBD1 as a possible D gene (5 bases). The CDR3 consists of 14 residues. V lost 3 bases, J lost 3 bases, and 11 bases lay in between. Germline V gene lookup returns CDR1 KGHSH and CDR2 LQKENI. The CDR3 DNA sequence: TGTGCCAGCTCACCCCGACAGTCCCACACTGAAGCTTTCTTT. Its protein is CASSPRQSHTEAFF.

The chain carries TRBV18 and TRBJ2-4, with unresolved D. From germline, CDR1 is KGHSH and CDR2 LQKENI. The CDR3 runs to 14 residues. V gave up 2 bases and J gave up 0 bases, with 5 bases separating them. In DNA, the CDR3 is TGTGCCAGCTCACCAATTATAGCCAAAAACATTCAGTACTTC. Protein sequence: CASSPIIAKNIQYF. The whole variable domain, filled in from reference TRBV18 and TRBJ2-4, reads NAGVMQNPRHLVRRRGQEARLRCSPMKGHSHVYWYRQLPEEGLKFMVYLQKENIIDESGMPKERFSAEFPKEGPSILRIQQVVRGDSAAYFCASSPIIAKNIQYFGAGTRLSVL.

This chain connects TRBV2 to TRBJ1-4; TRBD1 aligns across 9 bases. J lost 7 bases, V lost 6 bases, and 6 bases had no gene match. This CDR3 comprises 14 residues. Germline values: CDR1 SNHLY, CDR2 FYNNEI. The CDR3 DNA is TGTGCCAGCAGATCCGGGACAGGGCCTGAAAAACTGTTTTTT. This encodes CASRSGTGPEKLFF.

This sequence joins TRBV27 and TRBJ1-1, with a tentative D call TRBD1 (6 bases). The germline V gene has CDR1 MNHEY and CDR2 SMNVEV (reference sequence). V was cut by 3 bases and J by 1 base, with 15 bases left in between. CDR3 length equals 16 residues. The DNA of the CDR3 is TGTGCCAGCAGTTTTCGTTGGACAGAAGAGAACACTGAAGCTTTCTTT. This sequence encodes CASSFRWTEENTEAFF.

This clone is a singleton in its sample. The chain employs TRBV29-1 and TRBJ1-1; the match to TRBD1 covers 7 bases. This CDR3 spans 15 amino acids. CDR1 and CDR2 from the germline V gene are SQVTM and ANQGSEA. Trimming cost V 1 base and J 3 bases; bases outside gene matches: 8. For the CDR3, the DNA is TGCAGCGTTGAAGCGCGGGACAGAGGGGACACTGAAGCTTTCTTT. Translated: CSVEARDRGDTEAFF.

The chain couples TRBV9 to TRBJ1-3; no reliable D call. This CDR3 comprises 16 residues. V dropped 0 bases and J dropped 0 bases, with 10 bases sitting between them. The germline CDR1 and CDR2 sequences are SGDLS and YYNGEE. DNA for the CDR3: TGTGCCAGCAGCGTAGTTGAGGACTCCTCTGGAAACACCATATATTTT. Translating gives CASSVVEDSSGNTIYF.

The J gene is TRBJ2-1, the V gene TRBV5-8; TRBD1 matches at 9 bases. The germline V gene has CDR1 SGHTS and CDR2 YDEGEE. Trimming removed 5 bases from V and 8 bases from J; junction bases left unmatched: 11. This CDR3 contains 15 residues. CDR3 bases: TGTGCCAGCAGTCCCGGACAGGGGATTGTCGATGAGCAGTTCTTC. This sequence encodes CASSPGQGIVDEQFF.

The chain recombines TRBV6-2 or TRBV6-3 with TRBJ2-3, with TRBD1 matching over 10 bases. Per the germline V gene, CDR1 is MNHEY and CDR2 is SVGEGT. The CDR3 extends over 16 amino acids. Germline trimming cut 2 bases from V and 3 bases from J; bases unmatched to any gene: 5. CDR3 in amino acids: CASSYHRQGATDTQYF. CDR3 DNA: TGTGCCAGCAGTTACCACCGACAGGGGGCAACAGATACGCAGTATTTT.

This sequence joins TRBV30 and TRBJ2-5; 12 nucleotides match TRBD2. This CDR3 has 18 residues. J gave up 0 bases and V 2 bases, and 10 bases lay outside the gene matches. Germline V gene sequence: CDR1 GTSNPN, CDR2 SVGIG (reference sequence). This chain's CDR3 is CAWSPPVGTSGYQETQYF. CDR3 coding DNA: TGTGCCTGGAGTCCGCCCGTGGGGACTAGCGGGTACCAAGAGACCCAGTACTTC.